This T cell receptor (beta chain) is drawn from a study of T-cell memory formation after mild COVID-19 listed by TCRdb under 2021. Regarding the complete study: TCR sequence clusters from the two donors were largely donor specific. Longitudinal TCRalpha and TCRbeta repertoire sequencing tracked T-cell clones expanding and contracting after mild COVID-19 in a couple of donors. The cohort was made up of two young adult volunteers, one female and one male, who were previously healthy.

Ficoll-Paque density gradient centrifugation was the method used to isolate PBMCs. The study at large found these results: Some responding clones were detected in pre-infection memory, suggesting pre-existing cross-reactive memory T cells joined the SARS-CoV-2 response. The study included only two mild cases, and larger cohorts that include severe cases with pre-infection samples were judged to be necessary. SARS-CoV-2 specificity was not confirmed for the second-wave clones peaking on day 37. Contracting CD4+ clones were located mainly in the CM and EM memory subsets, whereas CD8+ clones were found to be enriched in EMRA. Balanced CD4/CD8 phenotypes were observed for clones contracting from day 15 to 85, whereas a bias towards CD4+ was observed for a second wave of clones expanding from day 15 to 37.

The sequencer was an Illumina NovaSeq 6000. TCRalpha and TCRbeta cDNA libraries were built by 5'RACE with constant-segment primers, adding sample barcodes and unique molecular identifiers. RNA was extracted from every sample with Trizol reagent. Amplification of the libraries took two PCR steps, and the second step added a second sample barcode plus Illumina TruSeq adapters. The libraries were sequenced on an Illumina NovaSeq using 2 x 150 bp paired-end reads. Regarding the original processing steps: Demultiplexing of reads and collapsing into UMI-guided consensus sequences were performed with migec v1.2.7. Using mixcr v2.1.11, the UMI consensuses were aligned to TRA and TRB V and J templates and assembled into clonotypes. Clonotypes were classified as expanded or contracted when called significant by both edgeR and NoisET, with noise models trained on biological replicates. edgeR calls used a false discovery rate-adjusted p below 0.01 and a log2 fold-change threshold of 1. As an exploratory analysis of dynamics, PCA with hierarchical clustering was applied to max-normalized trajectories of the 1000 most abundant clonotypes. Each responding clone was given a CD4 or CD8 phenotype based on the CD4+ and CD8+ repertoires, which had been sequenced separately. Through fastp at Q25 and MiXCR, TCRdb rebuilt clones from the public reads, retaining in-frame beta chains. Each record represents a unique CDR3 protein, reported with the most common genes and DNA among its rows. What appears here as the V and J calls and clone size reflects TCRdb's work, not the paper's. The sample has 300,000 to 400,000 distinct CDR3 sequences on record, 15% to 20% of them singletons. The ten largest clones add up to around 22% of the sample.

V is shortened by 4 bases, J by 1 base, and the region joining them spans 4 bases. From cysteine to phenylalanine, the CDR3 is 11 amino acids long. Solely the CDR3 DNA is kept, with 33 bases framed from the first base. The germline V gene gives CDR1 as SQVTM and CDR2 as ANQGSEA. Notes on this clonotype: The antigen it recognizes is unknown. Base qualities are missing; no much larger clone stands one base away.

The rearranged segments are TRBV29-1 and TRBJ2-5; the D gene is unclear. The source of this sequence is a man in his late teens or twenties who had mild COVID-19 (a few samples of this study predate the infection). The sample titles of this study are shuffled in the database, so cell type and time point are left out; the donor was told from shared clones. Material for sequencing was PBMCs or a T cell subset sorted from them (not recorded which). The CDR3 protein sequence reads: CSVGVQETQYF. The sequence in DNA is TGCAGCGTTGGCGTCCAAGAGACCCAGTACTTC.